The clone carrying this TCR beta chain was picked up a small number of times. Antigen specificity is unknown. MiXCR, applied by TCRdb to the RT-PCR reads, yields one record per CDR3 protein. The sample carries under 750,000 distinct CDR3 sequences, about 12% recorded once. These data belong to a study of response to subunit inactivated influenza vaccine. Findings of the study overall: Authors proposed each seasonal influenza vaccination draws in few new T cells.

The source material was PBMCs from blood, sampled on the day of vaccination. The origin of this receptor is a man in his fifties who received an inactivated influenza vaccine.

The CDR3 nucleotides read TGTGCCACCAGTGACTCGGGGCCGAACACCGGGGAGCTGTTTTTT. Translated, it gives CATSDSGPNTGELFF. This rearrangement joins TRBV24-1 to TRBJ2-2; D possibly matches TRBD1 or TRBD2 (5 bases each). The germline V gene has CDR1 KGHDR and CDR2 SFDVKD. The length of the CDR3 is 15 residues. Between the trimmed V and J ends, which lost 4 bases and 0 bases, there was a span of 8 bases.